The clone carrying this T cell receptor beta chain was found once. These data come from a study of T cell responses to AZD1222 COVID-19 vaccine. Libraries were prepared by immunoSEQ multiplex PCR; TCRdb keeps only in-frame clonotypes and omits some of them. The sample holds 200,000 or so clones; 85% to 95% are singletons and the top ten take about 10%. Source: peripheral blood, taken on day 0 of AZD1222 vaccination. The sequence came from an adult in good health.

CDR3 in amino acids: CASTKAGGGDEQYF. The CDR3, as DNA: TGTGCCAGCACCAAAGCAGGGGGTGGGGACGAGCAGTACTTC. The chain joins TRBV5-5 to TRBJ2-7; TRBD1 matches 7 bases. CDR3 size: 14 residues. The J segment lost 5 bases and the V segment lost 6 bases, leaving 11 bases of the junction unmatched. CDR1 SGHKS and CDR2 YYEKEE come from the germline V gene (reference sequence).